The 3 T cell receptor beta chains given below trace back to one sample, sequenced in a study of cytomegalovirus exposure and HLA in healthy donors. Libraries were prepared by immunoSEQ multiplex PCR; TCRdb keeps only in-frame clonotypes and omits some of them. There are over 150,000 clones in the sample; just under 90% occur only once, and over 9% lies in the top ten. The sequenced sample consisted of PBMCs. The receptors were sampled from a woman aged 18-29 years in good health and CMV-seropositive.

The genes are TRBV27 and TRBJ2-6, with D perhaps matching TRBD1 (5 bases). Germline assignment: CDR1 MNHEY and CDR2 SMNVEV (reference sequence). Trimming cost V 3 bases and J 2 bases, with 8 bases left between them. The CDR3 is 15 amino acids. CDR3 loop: CASSFGRAGANVLTF. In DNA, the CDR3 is TGTGCCAGCAGTTTCGGCAGGGCTGGGGCCAACGTCCTGACTTTC. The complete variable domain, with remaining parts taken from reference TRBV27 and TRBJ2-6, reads EAQVTQNPRYLITVTGKKLTVTCSQNMNHEYMSWYRQDPGLGLRQIYYSMNVEVTDKGDVPEGYKVSRKEKRNFPLILESPSPNQTSLYFCASSFGRAGANVLTFGAGSRLTVL.

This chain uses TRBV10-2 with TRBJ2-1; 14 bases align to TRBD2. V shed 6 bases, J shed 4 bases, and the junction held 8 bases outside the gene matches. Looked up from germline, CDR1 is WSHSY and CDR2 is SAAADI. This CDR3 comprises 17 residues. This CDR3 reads CASRRLAGGPSYNEQFF. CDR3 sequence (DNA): TGCGCCAGCAGACGACTAGCGGGAGGGCCGTCGTACAATGAGCAGTTCTTC.

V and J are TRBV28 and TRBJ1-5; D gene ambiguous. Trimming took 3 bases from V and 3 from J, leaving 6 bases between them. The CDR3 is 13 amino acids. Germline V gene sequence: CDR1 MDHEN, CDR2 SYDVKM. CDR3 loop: CASSFDFNQPQHF. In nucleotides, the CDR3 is TGTGCCAGCAGTTTTGACTTCAATCAGCCCCAGCATTTT.